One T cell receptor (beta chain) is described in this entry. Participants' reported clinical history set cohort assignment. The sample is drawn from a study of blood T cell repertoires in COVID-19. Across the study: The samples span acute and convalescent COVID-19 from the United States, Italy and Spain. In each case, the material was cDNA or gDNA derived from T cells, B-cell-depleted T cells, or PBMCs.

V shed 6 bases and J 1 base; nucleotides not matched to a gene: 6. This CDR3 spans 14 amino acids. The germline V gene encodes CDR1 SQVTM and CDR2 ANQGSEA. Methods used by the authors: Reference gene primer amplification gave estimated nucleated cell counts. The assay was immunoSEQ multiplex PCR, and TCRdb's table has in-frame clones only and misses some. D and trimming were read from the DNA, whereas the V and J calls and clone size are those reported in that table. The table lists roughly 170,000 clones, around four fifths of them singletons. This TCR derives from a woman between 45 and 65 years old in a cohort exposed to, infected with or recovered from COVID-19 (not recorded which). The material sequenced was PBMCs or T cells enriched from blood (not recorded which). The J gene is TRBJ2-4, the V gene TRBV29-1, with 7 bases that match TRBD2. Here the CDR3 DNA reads TGCAGCGTGGCGAGGGAGGGGGCCAAAAACATTCAGTACTTC. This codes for CSVAREGAKNIQYF.